The subject of this entry is one T cell receptor beta chain. TCRdb processed the 5' RACE reads anew with MiXCR; each CDR3 protein has one entry. Of some 730,000 distinct CDR3 sequences detected, 18% appear once; the ten largest clones hold around 13%. This record comes from a study of identical twins. This CDR3 region has 14 residues. V lost 4 bases and J 5 bases, leaving 15 bases between the germline ends. CDR1 and CDR2 (germline): DFQATT, SNEGSKA (reference sequence). The same data also contributed to another study, on T cells expressing NK-cell markers.

The sequence derives from a woman younger than 35 in good health. The specimen sequenced was PBMCs. V usage is TRBV20-1 and J usage is TRBJ2-1, with D possibly matching TRBD2 (5 bases). The CDR3 nucleotides read TGCAGTGCTATGCGGGCTGAAGGTAACAATGAGCAGTTCTTC. Translated: CSAMRAEGNNEQFF.